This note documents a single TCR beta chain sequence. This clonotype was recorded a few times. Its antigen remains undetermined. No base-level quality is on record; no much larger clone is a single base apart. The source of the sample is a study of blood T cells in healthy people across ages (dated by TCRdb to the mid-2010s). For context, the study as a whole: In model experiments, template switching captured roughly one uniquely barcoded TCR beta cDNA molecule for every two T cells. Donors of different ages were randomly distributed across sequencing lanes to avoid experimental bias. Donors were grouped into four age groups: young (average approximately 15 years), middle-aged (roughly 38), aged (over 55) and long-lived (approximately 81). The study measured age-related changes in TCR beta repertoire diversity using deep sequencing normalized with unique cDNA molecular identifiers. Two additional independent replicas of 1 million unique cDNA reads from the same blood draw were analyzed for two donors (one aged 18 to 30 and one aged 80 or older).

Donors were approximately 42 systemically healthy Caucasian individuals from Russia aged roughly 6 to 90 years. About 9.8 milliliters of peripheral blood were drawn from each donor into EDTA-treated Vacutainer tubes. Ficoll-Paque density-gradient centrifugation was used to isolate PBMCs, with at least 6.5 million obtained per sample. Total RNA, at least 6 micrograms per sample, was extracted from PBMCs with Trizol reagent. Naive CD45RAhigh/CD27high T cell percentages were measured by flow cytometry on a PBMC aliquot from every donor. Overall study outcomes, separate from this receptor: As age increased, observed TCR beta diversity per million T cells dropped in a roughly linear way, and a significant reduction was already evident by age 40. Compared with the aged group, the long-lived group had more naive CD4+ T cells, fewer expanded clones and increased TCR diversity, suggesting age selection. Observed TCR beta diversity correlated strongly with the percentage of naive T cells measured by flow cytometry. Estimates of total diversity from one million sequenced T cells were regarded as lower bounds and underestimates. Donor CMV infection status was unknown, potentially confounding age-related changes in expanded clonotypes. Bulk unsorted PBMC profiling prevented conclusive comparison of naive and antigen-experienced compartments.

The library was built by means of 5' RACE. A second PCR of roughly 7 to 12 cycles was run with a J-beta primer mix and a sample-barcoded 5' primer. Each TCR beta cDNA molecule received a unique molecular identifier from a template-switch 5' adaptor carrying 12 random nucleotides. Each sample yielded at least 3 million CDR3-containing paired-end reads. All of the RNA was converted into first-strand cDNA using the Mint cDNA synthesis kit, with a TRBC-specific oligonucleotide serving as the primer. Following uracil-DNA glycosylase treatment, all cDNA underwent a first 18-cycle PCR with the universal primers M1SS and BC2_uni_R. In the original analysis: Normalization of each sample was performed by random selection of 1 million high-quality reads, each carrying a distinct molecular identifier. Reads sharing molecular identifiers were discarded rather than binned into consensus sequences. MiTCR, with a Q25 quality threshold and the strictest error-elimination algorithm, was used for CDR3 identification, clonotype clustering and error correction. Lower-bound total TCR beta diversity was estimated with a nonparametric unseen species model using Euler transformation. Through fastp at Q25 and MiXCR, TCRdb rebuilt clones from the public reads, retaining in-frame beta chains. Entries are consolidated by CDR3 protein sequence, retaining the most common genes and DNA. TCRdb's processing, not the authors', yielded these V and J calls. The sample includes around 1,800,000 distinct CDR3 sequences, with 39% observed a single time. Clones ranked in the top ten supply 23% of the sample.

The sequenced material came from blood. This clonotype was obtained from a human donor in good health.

The CDR3 in this case is CASSYRGQVLGYTF. The DNA sequence follows: TGTGCCAGCAGTTACCGGGGACAGGTACTCGGCTACACCTTC. The rearrangement combines TRBV6-6 with TRBJ1-2; 8 bases in the middle match TRBD1. Trimmed from V: 2 bases; trimmed from J: 8 bases; junction bases lacking a gene match: 7. According to the germline V gene (reference sequence), CDR1 reads MNHNY and CDR2 reads SVGAGI. The CDR3, from cysteine to phenylalanine, totals 14 residues. Of all the DNA, just the CDR3 is kept, 42 bases in frame from base 1.